Presented here are 2 T cell receptor beta chains from one specimen sequenced in a study of T cells in Graves' hyperthyroidism and ophthalmopathy. Amplification of TCR beta CDR3 regions was performed using RNA transcripts as template. TCR CDR3 underwent first-round RT-PCR with the HTBI primer set. TCRdb fed the multiplex PCR reads into MiXCR, producing one record per CDR3 protein. This table has about 49,000 distinct CDR3 sequences, approximately 58% appearing once. Sequencing was performed on peripheral blood or thyroid tissue (not recorded which). The origin of the receptors is a man between 18 and 35 years old with Graves' hyperthyroidism.

In its sample, this clonotype was seen a few times. The chain carries TRBV6-1 and TRBJ1-4; weak D call: TRBD1 (6 bases). The CDR3 is 17 amino acids. Germline V lookup: CDR1 MNHNS, CDR2 SASEGT. Trimming removed 6 bases at V and 4 bases at J, with 21 bases between. CDR3 sequence (DNA): TGTGCCAGCAGCTTATCTCCGGGGGGGCCGGGTAATGAAAAACTGTTTTTT. Translated: CASSLSPGGPGNEKLFF.

This clonotype came up many times. The chain joins TRBV5-6 to TRBJ2-7, with TRBD2 matching 8 bases. V trimming: 3 bases; J trimming: 2 bases; junction bases outside the gene matches: 13. This CDR3 region has 17 residues. Germline CDR1 reads SGHDT; CDR2 reads YYEEEE. In nucleotides, the CDR3 is TGTGCCAGCAGCTCCCTGGGCGGCGGGGGGAAAGCCTACGAGCAGTACTTC. Amino acids: CASSSLGGGGKAYEQYF.